What follows describes a single T cell receptor (beta chain). What antigen it recognizes has not been identified. The record has no base qualities; no much larger clone is one base away. This record belongs to a study of T cell changes during pregnancy in multiple sclerosis (dated 2019 in TCRdb). Study-level background: The study examined how the T cell repertoire changed over the course of pregnancy in women with multiple sclerosis.

Library method: the immunoSEQ multiplex PCR assay. As stored in TCRdb, this immuneACCESS dataset retains in-frame rearrangements with V and J assigned. A fraction of the clones does not appear; measured against another copy, unresolved V genes explain less than half of the discrepancy, and the remainder lacks a known reason. Present in this sample are around 51,000 clones, roughly 94% of which were seen just once. The ten largest clones capture around 0.58% of the sample. V loses 2 bases at its end and J loses 6 bases; junction bases beyond the gene matches: 7. The cysteine opens and the phenylalanine closes a CDR3 of 14 amino acids. CDR3 DNA is the only sequence kept; it has 42 bases, read in frame from the first base. The germline V gene supplies CDR1 SGHTA and CDR2 FQGNSA.

The rearrangement joined TRBV7-2 to TRBJ2-7; 7 central nucleotides agree with TRBD1. This clonotype was sampled from a female donor with multiple sclerosis, enrolled in a pregnancy study. Sequencing used CD4+ T cells from peripheral blood mononuclear cells, obtained in the second trimester of pregnancy. DNA sequence: TGTGCCAGCAGCTTAACCGACAGGGTCTCCGAGCAGTACTTC. The resulting protein is CASSLTDRVSEQYF.